The 28 T cell receptor beta chains given below trace back to one sample, sequenced in a study of blood T cell repertoires in COVID-19. Profiling relied on immunoSEQ multiplex PCR, and the TCRdb table lists in-frame clones only, not all of them. The sample records tens of thousands of clones, approximately 81% being singletons. Material: PBMCs or T cells enriched from blood (not recorded which). The receptors come from a woman aged 40 to 55 with acute COVID-19.

This clone has only a few counts. The chain uses TRBV9 and TRBJ2-3, with 11 bases identical to TRBD2. CDR1 is SGDLS and CDR2 is YYNGEE in the germline V gene. Losses at the gene ends were 4 bases for V and 2 bases for J; bases not matched to a gene: 6. The CDR3 runs to 16 residues. CDR3 residues: CASSRRGLADTDTQYF. In nucleotides, the CDR3 is TGTGCCAGCAGCCGCCGGGGACTAGCGGACACAGATACGCAGTATTTT. The full variable domain, its missing parts supplied by reference TRBV9 and TRBJ2-3, is DSGVTQTPKHLITATGQRVTLRCSPRSGDLSVYWYQQSLDQGLQFLIQYYNGEERAKGNILERFSAQQFPDLHSELNLSSLELGDSALYFCASSRRGLADTDTQYFGPGTRLTVL.

The chain links TRBV7-8 to TRBJ2-7; tentatively, D is TRBD1 (6 bases). Trimming removed 4 bases from V and 3 bases from J, with 16 bases in between. This CDR3 is 15 amino acids long. CDR1 and CDR2 (germline): SGHVS, FQNEAQ. CDR3 DNA: TGTGCCAGCAGCTCAAGGGTTAGGGACAACTACGAGCAGTACGTC. This sequence encodes CASSSRVRDNYEQYV.

As concerns this clone: Other nucleotide sequences in the sample specify the same CDR3. The genes are TRBV19 and TRBJ1-2; TRBD1 agrees at 8 bases. This CDR3 is built from 15 residues. After removal of 5 bases from V and 3 bases from J, the junction contained 8 bases not matched to a gene. Germline CDR1 LNHDA, CDR2 SQIVND (reference sequence). The CDR3 region has the DNA TGTGCCAGTAGTCCGGACAGGGCTGCTTACTATGGCTACACCTTC. Translated, it gives CASSPDRAAYYGYTF.

This clone has more than one count but fewer than ten. The V call is TRBV5-1, the J call TRBJ1-2; D gene ambiguous. Trimming took 3 bases from V and 7 from J, leaving 13 bases between them. The length of the CDR3 is 13 residues. Germline loops: CDR1 SGHRS, CDR2 YFSETQ. CDR3 protein: CASSSDAVGGYTF. Here the CDR3 DNA reads TGCGCCAGCAGCTCCGATGCTGTCGGTGGCTACACCTTC.

The CDR3 protein is CASSLSGRVNEKLFF. CDR3 sequence (DNA): TGTGCCAGCAGTTTAAGCGGGCGAGTTAATGAAAAACTGTTTTTT. The J gene is TRBJ1-4, the V gene TRBV27, with unresolved D. Trimming took off 2 bases at V and 4 bases at J, with 11 bases between the two ends. The CDR3 is made up of 15 amino acids. The germline CDR1 and CDR2 sequences are MNHEY and SMNVEV (reference sequence).

This sequence joins TRBV5-1 and TRBJ1-6, with a possible D match to TRBD1 (5 bases). V was trimmed by 0 bases and J by 8 bases, leaving 6 bases between them. The CDR3 consists of 13 residues. Germline CDR1 and CDR2: SGHRS and YFSETQ. CDR3: CASSLEQDSPLHF. The CDR3, as DNA: TGCGCCAGCAGCTTGGAACAGGATTCACCCCTCCACTTT.

This rearrangement joins TRBV10-3 to TRBJ1-1, with D perhaps matching TRBD1 (5 bases). Germline V CDR1 and CDR2: ENHRY, SYGVKD. CDR3 size: 13 residues. Between the trimmed V and J ends, which lost 11 bases and 4 bases, there was a span of 17 bases. The CDR3 DNA follows: TGTGCCTTACGCGGGGGGGTGGGCACTGAAGCTTTCTTT. This sequence encodes CALRGGVGTEAFF.

V and J are TRBV11-2 and TRBJ2-1, with 9 bases lining up with TRBD2. V was clipped by 5 bases and J by 2 bases; unmatched bases: 7. The CDR3 sequence is 16 residues long. Germline CDR1 reads SGHAT; CDR2 reads FQNNGV. CDR3 region: CASSPGAGGPYNEQFF. The CDR3 DNA follows: TGTGCCAGCAGCCCCGGAGCGGGAGGCCCCTACAATGAGCAGTTCTTC.

This chain uses TRBV5-8 with TRBJ2-7; 7 bases agree with TRBD1. In germline, CDR1 is SGHTS, CDR2 YDEGEE. J was trimmed by 2 bases and V by 1 base; bases with no gene match: 6. The CDR3 is 15 amino acids. CDR3 amino acids: CASSLQDRVPYEQYF. The CDR3 DNA follows: TGTGCCAGCAGCTTGCAAGACAGGGTACCCTACGAGCAGTACTTC.

This chain joins TRBV6-5 and TRBJ2-2; TRBD1 agrees at 7 bases. CDR1 and CDR2 (germline): MNHEY, SVGAGI. CDR3 size: 14 residues. Unmatched junction bases numbered 5, after V lost 6 bases and J lost 4 bases. The CDR3 nucleotides are TGTGCCAGCAGAGGGGGACAGAGCACCGGGGAGCTGTTTTTT. Its protein is CASRGGQSTGELFF.

This clone occurred once. CDR3 amino acids: CASSLDRRSYEQYF. The CDR3 DNA is TGTGCCAGCAGCTTAGATCGTCGCTCCTACGAGCAGTACTTC. This rearrangement joins TRBV7-8 to TRBJ2-7; unclear D gene. Germline CDR1 reads SGHVS; CDR2 reads FQNEAQ. The CDR3 loop spans 14 amino acids. V was pared by 1 base and J by 0 bases, with 7 bases between.

V usage is TRBV4-1 and J usage is TRBJ1-3, with D tentatively TRBD1 (5 bases). The CDR3 sequence is 17 residues long. Germline V CDR1 and CDR2: MGHRA, YSYEKL. The V end was cut by 2 bases, the J end by 0 bases, with 14 bases between. The CDR3 loop reads CASSQQGLTISGNTIYF. CDR3 DNA sequence: TGCGCCAGCAGCCAACAGGGACTTACCATCTCTGGAAACACCATATATTTT.

The CDR3 loop is CASSKLGREIPNPISGANVLTF. For the CDR3, the DNA is TGTGCCAGCAGCAAACTGGGCAGGGAAATCCCAAACCCAATCTCTGGGGCCAACGTCCTGACTTTC. The J gene is TRBJ2-6, the V gene TRBV21-1; the table names TRBD1, a call not compared with the DNA. TRBV21-1 is labeled a pseudogene. The CDR3 covers 22 residues.

The CDR3 nucleotides read TGTGCCAGCATAGAAGGGAGCAATGAAAAACTGTTTTTT. This gives the protein CASIEGSNEKLFF. The V gene is TRBV27, the J gene TRBJ1-4; D not resolved. There are 13 residues in the CDR3. V lost 7 bases and J 5 bases, leaving 11 bases between the germline ends. CDR1 is MNHEY and CDR2 is SMNVEV in the germline V gene (reference sequence).

The chain recombines TRBV27 with TRBJ1-2, with D possibly TRBD1 on 5 matching bases. The germline CDR1 and CDR2 sequences are MNHEY and SMNVEV (reference sequence). V was clipped by 3 bases and J by 3 bases, with 8 bases between them. The CDR3 runs 13 residues. The CDR3 loop reads CASSLGGDYGYTF. DNA of the CDR3: TGTGCCAGCAGTTTGGGAGGGGACTATGGCTACACCTTC.

This clone was recorded only once. The chain uses TRBV6-5 and TRBJ2-1, with TRBD1 matching over 8 bases. The CDR3 length is 15 residues. The ends lost 6 bases at V and 4 bases at J; junction bases unmatched: 8. Germline V gene lookup returns CDR1 MNHEY and CDR2 SVGAGI. The CDR3 sequence is CASRLGQGLYNEQFF. The CDR3 DNA follows: TGTGCCAGCAGACTCGGACAGGGACTGTACAATGAGCAGTTCTTC.

V gene TRBV3-1 (or the pseudogene TRBV3-2) combines with J gene TRBJ1-2, with TRBD1 identical over 11 bases. This CDR3 is built from 15 residues. CDR1 is LGHDT, CDR2 YNNKEL, per germline (reference sequence). Germline trimming cut 1 base from V and 8 bases from J; bases unmatched to any gene: 6. The CDR3 reads CASSQGADRGHGYTF. Written as DNA, the CDR3 is TGTGCCAGCAGCCAAGGGGCGGACAGGGGGCACGGCTACACCTTC.

This clone has a single count. The V gene is TRBV7-2, the J gene TRBJ1-6, with 8 bases lining up with TRBD1. The germline gives CDR1 SGHTA, CDR2 FQGNSA. The CDR3 totals 17 residues. After removal of 6 bases from V and 0 bases from J, the junction contained 7 bases not matched to a gene. The CDR3: CASSQDRVSSYNSPLHF. CDR3 DNA sequence: TGTGCCAGCAGTCAGGACAGGGTGAGCTCCTATAATTCACCCCTCCACTTT.

V and J are TRBV4-2 and TRBJ1-4; possible D gene TRBD1, 6 bases. Germline CDR1 LGHNA, CDR2 YNFKEQ. Deletions cut 2 bases from V and 4 bases from J, with 14 bases between. The CDR3 spans 16 residues. The CDR3 loop reads CASSQMGQGNNEKLFF. As DNA, the CDR3 is TGTGCCAGCAGCCAAATGGGGCAGGGGAATAATGAAAAACTGTTTTTT.

The rearrangement uses TRBV7-2 and TRBJ2-7; D may be TRBD1 (6 bases). The V end was cut by 5 bases, the J end by 3 bases, with 14 bases between. This CDR3 is built from 14 residues. Per the germline V gene, CDR1 is SGHTA and CDR2 is FQGNSA. Written as DNA, the CDR3 is TGTGCCAGCAGCGGTAGACAGGTTTTCTACGAGCAGTACGTC. This sequence encodes CASSGRQVFYEQYV.

The genes are TRBV11-3 and TRBJ2-3; TRBD2 matches at 11 bases. V lost 5 bases to trimming and J lost 5 bases; unmatched junction nucleotides: 9. CDR1 is SGHNT, CDR2 YENEEA, per germline. The CDR3 is 16 amino acids. CDR3 residues: CASSLRSGRAVDTQYF. CDR3 nucleotide sequence: TGTGCCAGCAGCCTCCGTAGCGGGAGGGCCGTAGATACGCAGTATTTT.

This chain uses TRBV13 with TRBJ2-7; TRBD2 might be the D (6 bases). The CDR3 is made up of 16 amino acids. Germline values: CDR1 PRHDT, CDR2 FYEKMQ (reference sequence). V gave up 0 bases and J gave up 3 bases, with 15 bases separating them. CDR3 residues: CASSLGQGGSLYEQYF. The CDR3 DNA reads as TGTGCCAGCAGCTTAGGCCAGGGAGGCTCCCTCTACGAGCAGTACTTC.

The rearrangement uses TRBV29-1 and TRBJ1-4, with 7 bases lining up with TRBD1. Germline CDR1 reads SQVTM; CDR2 reads ANQGSEA. Trimming removed 5 bases from V and 7 bases from J; junction bases left unmatched: 10. The CDR3 consists of 14 residues. The DNA for the CDR3 is TGCAGCGTTAGCCTCGGGGACAGAGGTGAAAAACTGTTTTTT. Translating it yields CSVSLGDRGEKLFF. Drawing the rest from reference TRBV29-1 and TRBJ1-4, the complete variable domain is SAVISQKPSRDICQRGTSLTIQCQVDSQVTMMFWYRQQPGQSLTLIATANQGSEATYESGFVIDKFPISRPNLTFSTLTVSNMSPEDSSIYLCSVSLGDRGEKLFFGSGTQLSVL.

The chain has TRBV12-3 or TRBV12-4 and TRBJ1-2; D not resolved. Trimming left V 3 bases short and J 0 bases short, with 5 bases between. The CDR3 runs to 13 residues. The CDR3 protein is CASSLSSNYGYTF. CDR3 bases: TGTGCCAGCAGTTTGTCATCTAACTATGGCTACACCTTC.

This sequence joins TRBV28 and TRBJ1-5, with D maybe TRBD1 (6 bases). This CDR3 region has 12 residues. Trimming removed 1 base from V and 9 bases from J, with 7 bases in between. The germline gives CDR1 MDHEN, CDR2 SYDVKM. CDR3 protein: CASSLLQGPQHF. The CDR3 DNA reads as TGTGCCAGCAGTTTATTACAGGGGCCCCAGCATTTT.

The chain combines TRBV2 with TRBJ1-2; D unclear. The V gene lost 2 bases and the J gene lost 5 bases, with 3 bases spanning the gap. The CDR3 has 11 amino acids. The germline V gene has CDR1 SNHLY and CDR2 FYNNEI. In nucleotides, the CDR3 is TGTGCCAGCAGTGAACTGTATGGCTACACCTTC. It specifies CASSELYGYTF.

There are a few counts of this clone. The chain employs TRBV27 and TRBJ2-1, with a tentative D call TRBD2 (6 bases). The CDR3 is 15 amino acids. Trimming left V 5 bases short and J 7 bases short, with 18 bases between. The V gene's germline CDR1 is MNHEY and CDR2 SMNVEV (reference sequence). The CDR3 nucleotides read TGTGCCAGCAGTCCCGACAGACCTCGGGGGAATGAGCAGTTCTTC. This sequence encodes CASSPDRPRGNEQFF.

V is TRBV5-6 and J is TRBJ2-2, with 9 bases lining up with TRBD1. From germline, CDR1 is SGHDT and CDR2 YYEEEE. After removal of 3 bases from V and 1 base from J, the junction contained 1 base not matched to a gene. CDR3 length: 15 amino acids. CDR3 in DNA: TGTGCCAGCAGCTGGGACAGGGTGAACACCGGGGAGCTGTTTTTT. As protein: CASSWDRVNTGELFF.